This T cell receptor beta chain stems from a study of human T cells and chemical hapten exposure. The CDR3 is 10 residues long. CDR1 and CDR2 from the germline V gene are SNHLY and FYNNEI. Regarding time point: pre-sensitization, week 0. Treatment here: therapeutic diphenylcyclopropenone sensitization with weekly scalp DPC. Donors, patients with alopecia ranging from 18 to 70 years old and judged suitable for DPC, provided samples. TCRdb passed the RACE reads through MiXCR, listing each CDR3 protein once. The table records 80,000 to 100,000 distinct CDR3 sequences, around 10% of them present only once. This clonotype has ten or more counts. The junction departs from the called germline gene at one end, perhaps through a read error.

Sequencing was performed on whole blood, taken in connection with sensitization to the hapten diphenylcyclopropenone (DPC). This TCR was sampled from a woman between 40 and 55 years old with alopecia areata. Some clones in this sample may be carry-over from other donors' samples. The chain links TRBV2 to TRBJ2-4, with unresolved D. Written as DNA, the CDR3 is TGCGTAGACTCGGAAAACATTCAGTACTTC. This sequence encodes CVDSENIQYF.